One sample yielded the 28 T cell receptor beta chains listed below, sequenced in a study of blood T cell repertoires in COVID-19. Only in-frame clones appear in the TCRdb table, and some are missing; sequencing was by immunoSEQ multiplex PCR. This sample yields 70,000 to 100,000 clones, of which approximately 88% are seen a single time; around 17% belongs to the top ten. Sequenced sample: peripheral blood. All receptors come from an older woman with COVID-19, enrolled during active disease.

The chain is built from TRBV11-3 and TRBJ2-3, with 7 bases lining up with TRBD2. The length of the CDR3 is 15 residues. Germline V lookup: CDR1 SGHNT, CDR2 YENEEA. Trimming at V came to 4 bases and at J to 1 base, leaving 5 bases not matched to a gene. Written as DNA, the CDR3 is TGTGCCAGCAGCTACCGCGCGGGGGGCACAGATACGCAGTATTTT. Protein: CASSYRAGGTDTQYF.

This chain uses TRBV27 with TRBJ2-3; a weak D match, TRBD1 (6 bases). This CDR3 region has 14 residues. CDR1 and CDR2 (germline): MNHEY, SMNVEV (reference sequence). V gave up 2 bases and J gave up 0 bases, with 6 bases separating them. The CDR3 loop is CASSLDRSTDTQYF. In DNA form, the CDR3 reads TGTGCCAGCAGTTTAGACAGGAGCACAGATACGCAGTATTTT.

The CDR3 DNA is TGTGCCAGCATTGCCGGGACAGCAATATCTGGCTACACCTTC. Its translation: CASIAGTAISGYTF. The chain carries TRBV6-5 and TRBJ1-2; 7 nucleotides match TRBD1. The ends lost 7 bases at V and 7 bases at J; junction bases unmatched: 12. CDR1 MNHEY and CDR2 SVGAGI come from the germline V gene. CDR3 length: 14 amino acids.

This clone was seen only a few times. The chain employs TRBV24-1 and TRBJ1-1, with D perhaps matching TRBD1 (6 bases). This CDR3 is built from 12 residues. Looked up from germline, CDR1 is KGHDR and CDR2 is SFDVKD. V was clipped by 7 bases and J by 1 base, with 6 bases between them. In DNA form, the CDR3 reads TGTGCCACCAGGGGACAGAACACTGAAGCTTTCTTT. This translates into CATRGQNTEAFF.

The CDR3 sequence is CASSDIEGGEQFF. CDR3 bases: TGCGCCAGCAGCGACATCGAGGGCGGTGAGCAGTTCTTC. The chain carries TRBV5-1 and TRBJ2-1; perhaps TRBD2 as D (5 bases). Germline V lookup: CDR1 SGHRS, CDR2 YFSETQ. There are 13 residues in the CDR3. Trimming removed 4 bases at V and 9 bases at J, with 14 bases between.

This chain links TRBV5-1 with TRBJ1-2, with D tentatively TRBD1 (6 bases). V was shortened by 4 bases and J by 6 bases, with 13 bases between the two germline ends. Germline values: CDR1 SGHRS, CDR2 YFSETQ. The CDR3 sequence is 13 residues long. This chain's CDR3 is CASSPPQGHGYTF. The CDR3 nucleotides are TGCGCCAGCAGCCCCCCACAGGGACATGGCTACACCTTC.

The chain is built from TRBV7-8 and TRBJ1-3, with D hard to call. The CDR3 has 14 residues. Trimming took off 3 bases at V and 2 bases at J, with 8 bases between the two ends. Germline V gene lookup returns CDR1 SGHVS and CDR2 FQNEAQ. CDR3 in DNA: TGTGCCAGCAGCTTCAGCGGGGCTGGAAACACCATATATTTT. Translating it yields CASSFSGAGNTIYF.

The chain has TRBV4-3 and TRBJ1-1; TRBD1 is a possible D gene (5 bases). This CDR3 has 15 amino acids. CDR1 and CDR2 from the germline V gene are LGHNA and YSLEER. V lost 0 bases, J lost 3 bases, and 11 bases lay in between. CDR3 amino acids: CASSQDRGGDTEAFF. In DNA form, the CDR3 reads TGCGCCAGCAGCCAAGATCGGGGGGGGGACACTGAAGCTTTCTTT.

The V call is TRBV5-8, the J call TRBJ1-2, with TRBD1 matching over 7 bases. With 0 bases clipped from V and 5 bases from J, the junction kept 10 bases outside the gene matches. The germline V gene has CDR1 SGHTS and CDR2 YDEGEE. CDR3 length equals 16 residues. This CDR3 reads CASSLVGGAGVYGYTF. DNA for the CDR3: TGTGCCAGCAGCTTGGTAGGGGGCGCAGGTGTATATGGCTACACCTTC.

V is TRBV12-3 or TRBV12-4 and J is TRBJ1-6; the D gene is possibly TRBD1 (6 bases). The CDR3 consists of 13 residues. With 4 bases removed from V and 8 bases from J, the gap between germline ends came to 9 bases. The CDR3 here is CASSWTDYSPLHF. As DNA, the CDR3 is TGTGCCAGCAGTTGGACAGACTATTCACCCCTCCACTTT.

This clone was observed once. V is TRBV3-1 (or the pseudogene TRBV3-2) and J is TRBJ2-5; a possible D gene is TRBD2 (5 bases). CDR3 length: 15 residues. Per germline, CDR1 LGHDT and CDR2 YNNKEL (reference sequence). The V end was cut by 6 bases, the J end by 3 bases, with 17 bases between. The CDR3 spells CASSHTGLREETQYF. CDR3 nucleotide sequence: TGTGCCAGCAGTCATACCGGACTGAGGGAAGAGACCCAGTACTTC.

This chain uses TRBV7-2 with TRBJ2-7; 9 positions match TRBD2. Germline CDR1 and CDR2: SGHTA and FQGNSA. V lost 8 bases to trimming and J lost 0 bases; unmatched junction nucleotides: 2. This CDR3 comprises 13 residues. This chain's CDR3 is CASGRGGSYEQYF. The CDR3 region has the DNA TGTGCCAGCGGGCGGGGGGGCTCCTACGAGCAGTACTTC.

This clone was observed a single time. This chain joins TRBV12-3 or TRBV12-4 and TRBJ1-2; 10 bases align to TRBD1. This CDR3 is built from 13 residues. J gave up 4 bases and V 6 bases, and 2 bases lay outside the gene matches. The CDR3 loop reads CASRGQGGYGYTF. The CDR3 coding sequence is TGTGCCAGCAGAGGACAGGGGGGCTATGGCTACACCTTC.

Written as DNA, the CDR3 is TGTGCCAGCAGCTTCTGGACAGGCGGCTCTGGAAACACCATATATTTT. Protein: CASSFWTGGSGNTIYF. J is TRBJ1-3 and V is TRBV5-6; 7 nucleotides agree with TRBD1. The CDR3 is 16 amino acids. Germline V lookup: CDR1 SGHDT, CDR2 YYEEEE. The V and J ends lost 2 bases and 0 bases, in that order; junction bases with no gene match: 5.

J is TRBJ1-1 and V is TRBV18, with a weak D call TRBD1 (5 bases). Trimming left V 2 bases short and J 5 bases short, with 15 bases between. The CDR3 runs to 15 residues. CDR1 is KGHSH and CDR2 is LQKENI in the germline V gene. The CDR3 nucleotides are TGTGCCAGCTCACCAGACCAAGGGTCAGGGACTGAAGCTTTCTTT. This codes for CASSPDQGSGTEAFF.

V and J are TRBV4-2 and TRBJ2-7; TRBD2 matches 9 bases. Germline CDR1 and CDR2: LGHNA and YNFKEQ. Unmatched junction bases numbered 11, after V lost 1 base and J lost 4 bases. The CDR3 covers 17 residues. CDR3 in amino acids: CASSQASGTSPLYEQYF. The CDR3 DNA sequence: TGTGCCAGCAGCCAAGCCTCCGGGACTAGCCCACTTTACGAGCAGTACTTC.

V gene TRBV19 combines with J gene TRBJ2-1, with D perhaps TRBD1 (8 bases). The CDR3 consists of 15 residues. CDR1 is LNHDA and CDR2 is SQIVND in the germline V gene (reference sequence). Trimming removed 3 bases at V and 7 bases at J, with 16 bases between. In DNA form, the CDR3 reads TGTGCCAGTAGTATTGGACAGGGAGGGCTGAATGAGCAGTTCTTC. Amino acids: CASSIGQGGLNEQFF.

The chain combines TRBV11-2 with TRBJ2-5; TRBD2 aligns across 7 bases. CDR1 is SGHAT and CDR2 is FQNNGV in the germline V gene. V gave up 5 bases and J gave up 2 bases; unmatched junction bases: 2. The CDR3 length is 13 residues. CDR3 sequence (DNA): TGTGCCAGCAGCACGGGACTACAAGAGACCCAGTACTTC. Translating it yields CASSTGLQETQYF.

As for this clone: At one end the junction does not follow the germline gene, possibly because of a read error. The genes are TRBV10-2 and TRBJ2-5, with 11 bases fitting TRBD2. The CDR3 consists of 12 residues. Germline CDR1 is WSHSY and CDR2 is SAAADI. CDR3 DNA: TGCGCCAGCATGGCTAGCGGGGGGCCCCGGGACTTC. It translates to CASMASGGPRDF.

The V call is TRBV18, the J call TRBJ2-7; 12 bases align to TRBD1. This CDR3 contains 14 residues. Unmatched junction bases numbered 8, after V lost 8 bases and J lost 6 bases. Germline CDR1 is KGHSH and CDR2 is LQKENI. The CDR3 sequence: CASQPGQGASEQYF. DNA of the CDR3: TGTGCCAGCCAACCGGGACAGGGGGCCTCCGAGCAGTACTTC.

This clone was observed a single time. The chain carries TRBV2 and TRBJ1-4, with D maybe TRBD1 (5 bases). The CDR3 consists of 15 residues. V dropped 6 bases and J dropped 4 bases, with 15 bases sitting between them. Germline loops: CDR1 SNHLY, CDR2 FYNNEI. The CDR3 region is CASSSFQGINEKLFF. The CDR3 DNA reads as TGTGCCAGCAGCTCGTTCCAGGGAATTAATGAAAAACTGTTTTTT. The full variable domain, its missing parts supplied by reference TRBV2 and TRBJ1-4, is EPEVTQTPSHQVTQMGQEVILRCVPISNHLYFYWYRQILGQKVEFLVSFYNNEISEKSEIFDDQFSVERPDGSNFTLKIRSTKLEDSAMYFCASSSFQGINEKLFFGSGTQLSVL.

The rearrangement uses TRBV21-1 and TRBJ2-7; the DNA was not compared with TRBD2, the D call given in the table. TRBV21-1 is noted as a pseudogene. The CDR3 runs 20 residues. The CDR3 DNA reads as TGTGCCAGCAGCAGGGCTCGTCAGGTCAATCCCATTTTCCCTAGGGGGGGGCAGTACTTC. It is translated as CASSRARQVNPIFPRGGQYF.

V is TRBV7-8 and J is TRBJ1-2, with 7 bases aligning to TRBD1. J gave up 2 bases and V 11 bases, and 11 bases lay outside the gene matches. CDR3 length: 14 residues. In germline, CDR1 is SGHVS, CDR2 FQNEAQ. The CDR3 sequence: CAVPGTDRNYGYTF. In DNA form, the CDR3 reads TGTGCCGTACCCGGGACAGACCGCAACTATGGCTACACCTTC.

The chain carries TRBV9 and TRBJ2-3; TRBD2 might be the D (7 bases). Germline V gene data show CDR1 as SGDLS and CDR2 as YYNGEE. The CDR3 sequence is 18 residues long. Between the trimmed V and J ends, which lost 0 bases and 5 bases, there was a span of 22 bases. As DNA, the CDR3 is TGTGCCAGCAGCGTAGGTCCGGGCGGCGGGGGCATATTAGATACGCAGTATTTT. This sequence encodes CASSVGPGGGGILDTQYF.

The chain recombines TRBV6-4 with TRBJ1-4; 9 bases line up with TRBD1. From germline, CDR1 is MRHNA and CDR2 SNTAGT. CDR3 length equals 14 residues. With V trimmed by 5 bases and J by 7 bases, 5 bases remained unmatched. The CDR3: CASSSGTGTEKLFF. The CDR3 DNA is TGTGCCAGCAGTTCCGGGACAGGGACTGAAAAACTGTTTTTT.

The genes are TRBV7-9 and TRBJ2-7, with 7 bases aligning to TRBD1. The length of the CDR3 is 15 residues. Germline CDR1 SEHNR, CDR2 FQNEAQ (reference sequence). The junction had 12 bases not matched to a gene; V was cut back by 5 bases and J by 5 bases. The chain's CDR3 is CASSVTDRVHHEQYF. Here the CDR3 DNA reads TGTGCCAGCAGCGTAACCGACAGGGTTCACCACGAGCAGTACTTC.

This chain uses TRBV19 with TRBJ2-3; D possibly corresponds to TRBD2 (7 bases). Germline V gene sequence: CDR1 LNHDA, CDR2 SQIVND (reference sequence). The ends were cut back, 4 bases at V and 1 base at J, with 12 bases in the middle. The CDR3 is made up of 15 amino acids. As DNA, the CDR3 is TGTGCCAGTAGTAAACAGGGAGGGGGCACAGATACGCAGTATTTT. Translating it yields CASSKQGGGTDTQYF. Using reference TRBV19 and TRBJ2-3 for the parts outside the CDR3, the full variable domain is DGGITQSPKYLFRKEGQNVTLSCEQNLNHDAMYWYRQDPGQGLRLIYYSQIVNDFQKGDIAEGYSVSREKKESFPLTVTSAQKNPTAFYLCASSKQGGGTDTQYFGPGTRLTVL.

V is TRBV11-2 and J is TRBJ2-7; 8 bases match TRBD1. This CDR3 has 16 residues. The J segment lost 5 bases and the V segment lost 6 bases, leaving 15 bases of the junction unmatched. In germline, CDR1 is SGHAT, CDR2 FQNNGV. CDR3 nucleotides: TGTGCCAGCAGTCGTCTTATTGGACAGGGCGCGCACGAGCAGTACTTC. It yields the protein CASSRLIGQGAHEQYF.